This T cell receptor (beta chain) came from a study of cytomegalovirus exposure and HLA in healthy donors. In the study overall: The study's early data release held about 80 million unique TCRs from HLA-typed donors.

Amplification used 60 Vbeta primers and 13 Jbeta primers. The data were produced by immunoSEQ multiplex PCR, yet TCRdb's version contains in-frame clones alone and is incomplete. The repertoire holds roughly 160,000 clones, with 80% as singletons. This clone has only one observation. One junction end does not reproduce the germline sequence, and a read error may be involved. Germline V gene sequence: CDR1 SGHAT, CDR2 FQNNGV. The CDR3 is made up of 15 amino acids. The receptor's source is a man younger than 35 in good health and CMV-seropositive. Sequenced sample: PBMCs. The rearrangement joins TRBV11-2 to TRBJ2-1, with 8 positions matching TRBD1. CDR3 residues: CASSFDRGIYNGQFF. Here the CDR3 DNA reads TGTGCCAGCAGCTTCGACAGGGGCATATACAATGGGCAGTTCTTC.